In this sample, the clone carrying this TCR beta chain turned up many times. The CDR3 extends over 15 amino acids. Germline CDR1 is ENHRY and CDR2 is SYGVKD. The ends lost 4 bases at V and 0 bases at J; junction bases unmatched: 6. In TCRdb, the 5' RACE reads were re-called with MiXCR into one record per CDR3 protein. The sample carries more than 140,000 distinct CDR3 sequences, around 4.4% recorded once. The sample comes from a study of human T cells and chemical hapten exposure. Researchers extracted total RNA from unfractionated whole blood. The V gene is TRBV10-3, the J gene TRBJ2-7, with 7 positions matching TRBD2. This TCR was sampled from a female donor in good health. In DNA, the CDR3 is TGTGCCATCAGTGGAAGGGAGGGCGGCTCCTACGAGCAGTACTTC. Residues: CAISGREGGSYEQYF.